This T cell receptor beta chain appears in the sequencing data of a study of blood T cell repertoires in COVID-19 (dated by TCRdb to 2018 to 2021). The study in broad terms: Samples from collaborators originated in the United States, Italy and Spain and spanned both the acute and convalescent phases of COVID-19. A de-identified subject ID, COVID-19 status, age in years and sex were almost always included in the sample metadata. Samples were obtained from the ongoing ImmuneRACE study (first 160 participants) and from 1,000 to 1,500 subjects provided by 6 global collaborators. The material from the prospective study consisted of cDNA or gDNA derived from T cells, B-cell-depleted T cells, or PBMCs. Where HLA class I and class II types were available, the types were taken from metadata supplied by the sample provider, not from assay-based typing. Subjects who had been exposed to COVID-19, were actively infected with it, or had recovered from it provided the deeply sampled blood TCRbeta repertoires that made up the dataset. The repertoires were made available in a free public database intended to serve as a resource for research on the immune response to SARS-CoV-2.

What the research found in general, with its limitations: How much clinical and demographic metadata was included differed by source and by participant, and the metadata was provided uncurated.

At the junction V is shortened by 8 bases and J by 7 bases; bases outside the gene matches: 11. The germline V gene gives CDR1 as MDHEN and CDR2 as SYDVKM. The CDR3 contains 14 residues, cysteine and phenylalanine counted. CDR3 DNA is the only sequence kept; it has 42 bases, read in frame from the first base. TCRbeta CDR3 regions were amplified from genomic DNA by means of the immunoSEQ Assay, a bias-controlled multiplex PCR. Turning to the authors' computational methods: The number of nucleated cells in each sample was estimated by amplification of reference gene primers within the assay. Sequence reads were collapsed and filtered to measure the absolute abundance of every unique TCRbeta CDR3 rearrangement. Productive Simpson clonality was computed per sample as the square root of Simpson's diversity index over productive rearrangements. TCRdb mirrors the immuneACCESS table, restricted to in-frame sequences. Some clones are absent from its copies; in checked studies, under half trace to an unresolved V gene, and the reason for the others is unknown. V and J calls and clone size follow that table, whereas D and trimming were derived from the DNA. For this sample the table gives fewer than 200,000 clones, of which roughly 80% were detected only once. Roughly 8.1% of the sample lies in the top ten.

Worth noting for this clone: The clone's antigen remains unknown. Base qualities are not at hand, and no much larger clone is one base apart.

In Seattle, one collaborating source enrolled patients while the infection was active and tracked those patients longitudinally over the course of disease. The collaborating institutions used their own protocols to collect whole blood in K2EDTA tubes. For TCRbeta analysis, collaborators shipped samples in one of three forms: frozen whole blood, isolated PBMCs, or DNA extracted from either of those sample types. The sequence is built from TRBV28 and TRBJ1-5; 7 junctional bases match TRBD1. Sequenced sample: peripheral blood. The receptor was derived from a woman older than 75 with COVID-19, enrolled during active disease. The CDR3 has the sequence CASGLRQGHQPQHF. Here is the DNA: TGTGCCAGCGGCCTGAGACAGGGACACCAGCCCCAGCATTTT.